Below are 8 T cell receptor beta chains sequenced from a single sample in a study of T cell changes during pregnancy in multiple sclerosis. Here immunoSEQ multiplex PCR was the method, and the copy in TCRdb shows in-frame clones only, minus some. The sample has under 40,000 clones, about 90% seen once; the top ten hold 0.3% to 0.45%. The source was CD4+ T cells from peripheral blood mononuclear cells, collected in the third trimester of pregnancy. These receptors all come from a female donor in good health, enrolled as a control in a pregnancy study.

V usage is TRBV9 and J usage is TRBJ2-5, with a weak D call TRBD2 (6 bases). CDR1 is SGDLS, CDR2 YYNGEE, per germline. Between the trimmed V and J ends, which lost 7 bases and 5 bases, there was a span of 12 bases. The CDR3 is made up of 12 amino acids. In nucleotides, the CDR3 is TGTGCCAGCGCGGGACCCCAGGAGACCCAGTACTTC. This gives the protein CASAGPQETQYF.

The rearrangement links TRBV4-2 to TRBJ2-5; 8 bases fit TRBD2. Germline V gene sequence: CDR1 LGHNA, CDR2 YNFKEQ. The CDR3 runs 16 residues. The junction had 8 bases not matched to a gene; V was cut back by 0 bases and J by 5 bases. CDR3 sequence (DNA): TGTGCCAGCAGCCAAGAGACTACGGGGGGGCCGGAGACCCAGTACTTC. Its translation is CASSQETTGGPETQYF.

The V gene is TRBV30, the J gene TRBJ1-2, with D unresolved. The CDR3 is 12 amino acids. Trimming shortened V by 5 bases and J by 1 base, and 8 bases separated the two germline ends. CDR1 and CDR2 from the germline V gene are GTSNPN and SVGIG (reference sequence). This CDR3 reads CAWSQVNYGYTF. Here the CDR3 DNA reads TGTGCCTGGTCGCAGGTTAACTATGGCTACACCTTC.

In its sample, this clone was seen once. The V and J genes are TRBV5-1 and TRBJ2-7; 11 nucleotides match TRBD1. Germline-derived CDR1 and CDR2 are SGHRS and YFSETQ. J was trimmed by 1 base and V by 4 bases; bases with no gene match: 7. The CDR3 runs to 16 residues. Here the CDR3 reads CASSAGQGAISYEQYF. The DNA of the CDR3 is TGCGCCAGCAGCGCTGGACAGGGGGCGATTTCCTACGAGCAGTACTTC. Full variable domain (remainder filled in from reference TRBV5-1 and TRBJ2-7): KAGVTQTPRYLIKTRGQQVTLSCSPISGHRSVSWYQQTPGQGLQFLFEYFSETQRNKGNFPGRFSGRQFSNSRSEMNVSTLELGDSALYLCASSAGQGAISYEQYFGPGTRLTVT.

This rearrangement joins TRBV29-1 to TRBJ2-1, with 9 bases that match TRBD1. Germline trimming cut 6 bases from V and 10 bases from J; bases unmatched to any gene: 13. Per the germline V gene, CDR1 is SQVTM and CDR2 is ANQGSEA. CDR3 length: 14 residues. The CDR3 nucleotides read TGCAGCGTAAACCGGGACAGGGTGATACCCGAGCAGTTCTTC. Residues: CSVNRDRVIPEQFF.

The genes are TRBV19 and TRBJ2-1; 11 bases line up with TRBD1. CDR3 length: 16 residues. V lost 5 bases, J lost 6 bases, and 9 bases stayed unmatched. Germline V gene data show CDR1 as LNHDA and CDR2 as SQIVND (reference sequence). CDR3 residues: CASSSYAGTGGNEQFF. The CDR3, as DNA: TGTGCCAGTAGTTCCTACGCCGGGACAGGGGGCAATGAGCAGTTCTTC.

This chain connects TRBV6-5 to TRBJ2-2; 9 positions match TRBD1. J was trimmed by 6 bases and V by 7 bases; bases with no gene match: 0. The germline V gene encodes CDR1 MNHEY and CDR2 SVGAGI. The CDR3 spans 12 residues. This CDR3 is CASNRGPGELFF. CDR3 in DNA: TGTGCCAGCAACAGGGGGCCCGGGGAGCTGTTTTTT.

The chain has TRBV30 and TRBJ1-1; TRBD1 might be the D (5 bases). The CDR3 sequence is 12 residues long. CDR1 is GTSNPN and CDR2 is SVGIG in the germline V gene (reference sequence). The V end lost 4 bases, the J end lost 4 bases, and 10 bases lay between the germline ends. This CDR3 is CAWNRPGTEAFF. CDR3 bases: TGTGCCTGGAACAGGCCCGGCACTGAAGCTTTCTTT. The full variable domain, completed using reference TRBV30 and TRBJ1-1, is SQTIHQWPATLVQPVGSPLSLECTVEGTSNPNLYWYRQAAGRGLQLLFYSVGIGQISSEVPQNLSASRPQDRQFILSSKKLLLSDSGFYLCAWNRPGTEAFFGQGTRLTVV.